The 10 T cell receptor beta chains below all came from one sample that was sequenced in a study of T cells expressing NK-cell markers. TCRdb reprocessed the 5' RACE reads; each CDR3 protein has one entry and no DNA is given. Recorded for this sample: approximately 22,000 distinct CDR3 sequences. Sequenced sample: blood T cells: a sorted CD56 or NKG2C T cell subset, CD4+ or CD8+ T cells, or bulk PBMC T cells (not recorded which). All receptors come from a man between 18 and 69 years old in good health.

The gene calls are TRBV5-1 and TRBJ2-7; TCRdb's D call of TRBD1 is untestable without DNA. Looked up from germline, CDR1 is SGHRS and CDR2 is YFSETQ. The CDR3 runs 14 residues. The CDR3 loop is CASSGRDSIYEQYF.

This chain links TRBV28 with TRBJ1-2; no DNA is available, so the TRBD1 call from TCRdb remains unchecked. Looked up from germline, CDR1 is MDHEN and CDR2 is SYDVKM. This CDR3 comprises 17 residues. The CDR3 loop reads CASSSLVPGRKFYGYTF.

CDR3 in amino acids: CASSFVLGTGGVEQYF. The V gene is TRBV5-8, the J gene TRBJ2-7; as DNA is missing, the TRBD1 call by TCRdb cannot be tested. The CDR3 consists of 16 residues. Germline lookup yields CDR1 SGHTS and CDR2 YDEGEE.

The chain links TRBV5-1 to TRBJ1-1; lacking DNA, the TRBD1 call made by TCRdb goes unchecked. This CDR3 region has 14 residues. Germline CDR1 and CDR2: SGHRS and YFSETQ. The CDR3 sequence is CASSFGGVNTEAFF.

The genes are TRBV6-2 or TRBV6-3 and TRBJ2-4; TCRdb lists TRBD2, though no DNA is available to test this call. CDR3 length equals 16 residues. CDR1 is MNHEY, CDR2 SVGEGT, per germline. CDR3 loop: CASSKTSGRAKNIQYF.

By frequency, this clonotype registers medium-sized. The chain employs TRBV25-1 and TRBJ2-3; TCRdb's D call of TRBD1 is untestable without DNA. The CDR3 loop spans 15 amino acids. CDR1 MGHDK and CDR2 SYGVNS come from the germline V gene. This CDR3 reads CASSQGQGSTDTQYF. The full variable domain, in which reference TRBV25-1 and TRBJ2-3 provide the parts outside the CDR3, is EADIYQTPRYLVIGTGKKITLECSQTMGHDKMYWYQQDPGMELHLIHYSYGVNSTEKGDLSSESTVSRIRTEHFPLTLESARPSHTSQYLCASSQGQGSTDTQYFGPGTRLTVL.

The chain joins TRBV2 to TRBJ2-7; the TRBD2 assignment by TCRdb is unverifiable without DNA. Germline CDR1 is SNHLY and CDR2 is FYNNEI. This CDR3 spans 15 amino acids. CDR3 protein: CASRGLAGNLNEQYF.

The gene calls are TRBV27 and TRBJ2-1; the D call of TRBD2 rests on TCRdb alone, since no DNA is present to check it. Per the germline V gene, CDR1 is MNHEY and CDR2 is SMNVEV (reference sequence). The CDR3 loop spans 16 amino acids. CDR3 residues: CASSLSTGTRYNEQFF.

This chain connects TRBV7-2 to TRBJ2-1. The germline CDR1 and CDR2 sequences are SGHTA and FQGNSA. The CDR3 is made up of 14 amino acids. This CDR3 is CASSLGAGNNEQFF.

This chain uses TRBV2 with TRBJ2-6; TCRdb's D gene call, TRBD1, goes unchecked for lack of DNA. CDR1 SNHLY and CDR2 FYNNEI come from the germline V gene. The CDR3 extends over 17 amino acids. CDR3 sequence reads: CASRGGDGSSGANVLTF.